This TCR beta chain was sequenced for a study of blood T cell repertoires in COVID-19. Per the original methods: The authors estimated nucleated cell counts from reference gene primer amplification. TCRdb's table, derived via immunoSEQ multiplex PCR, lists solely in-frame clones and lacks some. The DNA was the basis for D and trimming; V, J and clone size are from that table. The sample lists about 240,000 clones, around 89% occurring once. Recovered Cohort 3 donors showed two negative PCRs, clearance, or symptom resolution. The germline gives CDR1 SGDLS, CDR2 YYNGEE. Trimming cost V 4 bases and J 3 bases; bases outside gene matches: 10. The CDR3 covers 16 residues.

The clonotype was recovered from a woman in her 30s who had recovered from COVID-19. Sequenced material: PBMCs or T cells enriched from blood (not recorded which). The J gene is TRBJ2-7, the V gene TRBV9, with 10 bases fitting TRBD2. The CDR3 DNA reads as TGTGCCAGCAGCAAAAATCCGACTAGCGGGTACTACGAGCAGTACTTC. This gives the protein CASSKNPTSGYYEQYF.